This TCR beta chain was captured by sequencing in a study of OX40 agonist ivuxolimab in advanced cancers. Study-level background: Ivuxolimab was an agonistic, fully human IgG2 monoclonal antibody directed against OX40 (CD134), a costimulatory receptor. Intravenous ivuxolimab was administered to patients every 2 weeks at six dose levels: 0.01, 0.1, 0.3, 1.5, 3 and 10 mg/kg. Of the roughly 54 dose-escalation patients, hepatocellular carcinoma was present in around 20, melanoma in approximately 15, renal cell carcinoma in 9 and head and neck cancer in 9. In the dose-escalation cohort, more than 75% of patients were male, and the mean age was around 60 years, with a range of 23 to 79. Prior anti-PD-1, anti-PD-L1 or anti-CTLA-4 therapy was permitted, and checkpoint inhibitors had been received by about 36% of dose-escalation patients. Three dose-escalation patients achieved partial responses, one with hepatocellular carcinoma and two with cutaneous melanoma. The purpose of peripheral TCRbeta sequencing was to test whether ivuxolimab changed TCR sequence diversity and led to clonal T-cell expansion. The paper reports the monotherapy dose-escalation portion (N of about 50 patients) of the phase I ivuxolimab trial.

Patients with a history of autoimmune disease or receiving systemic immunosuppression were excluded from the trial. Peripheral blood for TCR sequencing was collected from all dose cohorts at baseline, on cycle 4 day 1, and on cycle 7 day 1. Samples were obtained from an open-label, multicenter, first-in-human phase I dose-escalation trial of ivuxolimab. The trial enrolled adults with locally advanced or metastatic head and neck squamous cell, hepatocellular, melanoma or renal cell carcinoma. CD4+ and CD8+ T cells were sorted separately from peripheral blood before TCR sequencing. A remark on this clone: The target of this receptor is not known. Qualities for individual bases were not recorded, and no much larger clone is one base off.

For sequencing of the TCRbeta CDR3 region, genomic DNA was extracted from the sorted cells. TCRbeta CDR3 regions were sequenced using the immunoSEQ Assay. TCRdb mirrors the immuneACCESS table, restricted to in-frame sequences. Some clones are absent from its copies; in checked studies, under half trace to an unresolved V gene, and the reason for the others is unknown. This sample lists about 12,000 clones; roughly 81% were detected once. The top ten constitute over 13% of the sample. Trimming takes 3 bases from V and 6 bases from J, and the germline ends sit 18 bases apart. There are 15 amino acids in the CDR3, from cysteine to phenylalanine inclusive. Only CDR3 DNA remains: 45 bases, in frame from the first base. CDR1 and CDR2 are drawn from the germline V gene: SGHDN, FVKESK. What the study reported, not specific to this receptor: At doses of 0.1 to 3.0 mg/kg, clonal expansion of both CD4+ and CD8+ blood T cells was observed from baseline to week 6. Low levels of normalized T-cell clonal expansion were also seen in some patients who did not respond. On average, CD8+ T cells showed more expanded clones than CD4+ T cells after ivuxolimab. Which antigens the clonally expanded peripheral T cells were specific for was not determined. In the 0.1-3.0 mg/kg groups, partial responders were among the patients with the lowest normalized peripheral clonal expansion, particularly in CD8+ T cells.

The source is an adult with an advanced solid tumor such as melanoma, head and neck, liver or kidney cancer. The starting material was CD4+ or CD8+ T cells sorted from blood, obtained in a trial of the OX40 agonist ivuxolimab. The receptor chain draws on TRBV14 and TRBJ2-7; the D match is possibly TRBD1 or TRBD2, with 5 bases aligned in each. The nucleotide sequence is TGTGCCAGCAGCCAGTTCCAGGGAGTTCTTTCCGAGCAGTACTTC. Translated, it gives CASSQFQGVLSEQYF.